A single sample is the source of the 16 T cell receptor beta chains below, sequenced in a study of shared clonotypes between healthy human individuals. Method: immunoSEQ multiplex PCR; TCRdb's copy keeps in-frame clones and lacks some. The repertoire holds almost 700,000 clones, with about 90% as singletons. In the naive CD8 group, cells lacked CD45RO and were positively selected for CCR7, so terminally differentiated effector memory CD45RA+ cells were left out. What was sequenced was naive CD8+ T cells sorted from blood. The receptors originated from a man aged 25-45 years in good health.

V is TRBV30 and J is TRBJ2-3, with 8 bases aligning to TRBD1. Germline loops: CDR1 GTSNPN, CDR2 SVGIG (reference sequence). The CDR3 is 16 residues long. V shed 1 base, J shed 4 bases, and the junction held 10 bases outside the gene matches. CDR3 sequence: CAWSGAQGAIADTQYF. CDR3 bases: TGTGCCTGGAGTGGGGCTCAGGGGGCTATTGCAGATACGCAGTATTTT.

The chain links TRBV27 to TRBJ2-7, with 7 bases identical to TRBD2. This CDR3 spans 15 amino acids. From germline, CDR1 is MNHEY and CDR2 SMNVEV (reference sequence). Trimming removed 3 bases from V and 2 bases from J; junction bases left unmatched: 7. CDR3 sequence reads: CASSLLAAQTYEQYF. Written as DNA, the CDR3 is TGTGCCAGCAGTTTGCTAGCGGCCCAAACCTACGAGCAGTACTTC.

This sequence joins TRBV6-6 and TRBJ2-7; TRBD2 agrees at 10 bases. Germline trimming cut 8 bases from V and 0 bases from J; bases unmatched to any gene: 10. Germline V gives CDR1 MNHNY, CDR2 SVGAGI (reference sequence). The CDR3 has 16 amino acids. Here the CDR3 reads CASSSGRKRSSYEQYF. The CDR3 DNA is TGTGCCAGCTCTAGCGGGAGAAAGCGGAGCTCCTACGAGCAGTACTTC.

The CDR3 protein is CASSSDRDEQYF. CDR3 nucleotides: TGTGCCAGCAGCTCCGACAGGGACGAGCAGTACTTC. The rearrangement links TRBV9 to TRBJ2-7; 7 bases map to TRBD1. This CDR3 is 12 amino acids long. Germline CDR1 and CDR2: SGDLS and YYNGEE. The J segment lost 5 bases and the V segment lost 4 bases, leaving 3 bases of the junction unmatched.

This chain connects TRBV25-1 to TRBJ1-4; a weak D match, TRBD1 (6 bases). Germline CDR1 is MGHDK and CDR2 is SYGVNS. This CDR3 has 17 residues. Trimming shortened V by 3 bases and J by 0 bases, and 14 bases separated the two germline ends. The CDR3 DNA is TGTGCCAGCAGTGATATTTGGACAGAGTCAACTAATGAAAAACTGTTTTTT. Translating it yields CASSDIWTESTNEKLFF.

The CDR3 protein is CASTELGPPNTGELFF. The CDR3 DNA follows: TGCGCCAGCACGGAGTTAGGGCCCCCAAACACCGGGGAGCTGTTTTTT. The chain uses TRBV5-1 and TRBJ2-2; no clear D. The CDR3 loop spans 16 amino acids. V shed 6 bases and J shed 2 bases, with 17 bases lying between them. From germline, CDR1 is SGHRS and CDR2 YFSETQ.

CDR3 amino acids: CASSQVLAANNEQFF. CDR3 DNA: TGCGCCAGCAGCCAAGTTTTAGCCGCCAATAATGAGCAGTTCTTC. J is TRBJ2-1 and V is TRBV4-1; D call uncertain. Germline values: CDR1 MGHRA, CDR2 YSYEKL. V lost 1 base, J lost 7 bases, and 14 bases lay in between. The CDR3 loop spans 15 amino acids.

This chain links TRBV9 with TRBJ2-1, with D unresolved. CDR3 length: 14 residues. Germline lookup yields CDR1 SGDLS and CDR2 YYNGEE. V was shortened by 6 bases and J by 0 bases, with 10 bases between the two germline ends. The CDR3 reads CASNAWGSYNEQFF. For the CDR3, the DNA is TGTGCCAGCAACGCGTGGGGCTCCTACAATGAGCAGTTCTTC.

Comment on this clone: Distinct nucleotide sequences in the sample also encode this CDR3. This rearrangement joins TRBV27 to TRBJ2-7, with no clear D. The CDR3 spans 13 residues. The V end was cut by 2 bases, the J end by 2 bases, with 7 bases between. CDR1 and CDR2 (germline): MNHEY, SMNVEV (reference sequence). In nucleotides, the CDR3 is TGTGCCAGCAGTTTAGGTCTAGCCTACGAGCAGTACTTC. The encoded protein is CASSLGLAYEQYF.

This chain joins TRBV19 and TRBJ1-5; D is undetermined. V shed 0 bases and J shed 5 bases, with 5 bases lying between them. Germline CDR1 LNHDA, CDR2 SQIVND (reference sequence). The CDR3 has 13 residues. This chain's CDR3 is CASSIEGYQPQHF. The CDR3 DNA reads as TGTGCCAGTAGTATAGAGGGATATCAGCCCCAGCATTTT.

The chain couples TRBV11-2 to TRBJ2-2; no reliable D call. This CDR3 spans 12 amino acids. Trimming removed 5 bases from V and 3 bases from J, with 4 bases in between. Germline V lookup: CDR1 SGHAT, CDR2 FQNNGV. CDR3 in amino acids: CASSPYTGELFF. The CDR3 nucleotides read TGTGCCAGCAGCCCCTACACCGGGGAGCTGTTTTTT.

The CDR3 loop is CASSYGRGLNTGELFF. The CDR3 bases are TGTGCCAGCAGTTACGGGAGGGGCCTGAACACCGGGGAGCTGTTTTTT. The chain links TRBV6-5 to TRBJ2-2, with 7 bases aligning to TRBD2. This CDR3 has 16 amino acids. The junction had 4 bases not matched to a gene; V was cut back by 2 bases and J by 1 base. The germline V gene encodes CDR1 MNHEY and CDR2 SVGAGI.

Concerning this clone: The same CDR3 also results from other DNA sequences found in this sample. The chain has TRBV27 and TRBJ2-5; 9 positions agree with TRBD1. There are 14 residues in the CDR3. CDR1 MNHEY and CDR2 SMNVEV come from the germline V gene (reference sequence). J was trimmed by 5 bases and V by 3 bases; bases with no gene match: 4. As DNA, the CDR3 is TGTGCCAGCAGTTTGACAGGGGGTGGTGAGACCCAGTACTTC. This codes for CASSLTGGGETQYF.

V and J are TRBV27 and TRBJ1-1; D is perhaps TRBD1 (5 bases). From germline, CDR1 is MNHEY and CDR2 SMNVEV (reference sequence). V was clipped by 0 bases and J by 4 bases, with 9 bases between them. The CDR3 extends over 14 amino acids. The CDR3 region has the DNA TGTGCCAGCAGTTTATCCCAGGGCTCCACTGAAGCTTTCTTT. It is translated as CASSLSQGSTEAFF.

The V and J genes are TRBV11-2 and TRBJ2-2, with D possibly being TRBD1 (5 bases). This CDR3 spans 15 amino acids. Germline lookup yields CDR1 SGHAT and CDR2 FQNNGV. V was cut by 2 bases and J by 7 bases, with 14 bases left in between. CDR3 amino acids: CASSLKNSQGGELFF. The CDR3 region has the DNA TGTGCCAGCAGCTTAAAGAATAGCCAGGGCGGGGAGCTGTTTTTT.

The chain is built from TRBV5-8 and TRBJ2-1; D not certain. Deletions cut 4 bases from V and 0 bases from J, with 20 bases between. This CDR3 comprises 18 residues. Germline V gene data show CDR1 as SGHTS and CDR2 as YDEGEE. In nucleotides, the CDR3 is TGTGCCAGCAGCCTGCTAACTTCCTTGGGTTACTCCTACAATGAGCAGTTCTTC. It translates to CASSLLTSLGYSYNEQFF.